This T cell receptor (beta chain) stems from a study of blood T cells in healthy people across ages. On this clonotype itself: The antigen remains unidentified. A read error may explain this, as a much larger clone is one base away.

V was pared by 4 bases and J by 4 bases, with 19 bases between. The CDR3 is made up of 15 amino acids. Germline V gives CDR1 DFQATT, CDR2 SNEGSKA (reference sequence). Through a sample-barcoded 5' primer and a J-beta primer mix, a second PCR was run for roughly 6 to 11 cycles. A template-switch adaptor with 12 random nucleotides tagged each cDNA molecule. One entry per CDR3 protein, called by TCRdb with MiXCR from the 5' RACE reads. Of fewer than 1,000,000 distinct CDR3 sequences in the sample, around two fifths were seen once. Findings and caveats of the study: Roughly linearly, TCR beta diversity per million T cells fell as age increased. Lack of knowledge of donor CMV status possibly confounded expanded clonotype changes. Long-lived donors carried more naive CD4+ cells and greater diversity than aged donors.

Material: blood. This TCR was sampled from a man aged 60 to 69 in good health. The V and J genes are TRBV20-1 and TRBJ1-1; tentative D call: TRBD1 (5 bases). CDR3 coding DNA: TGCAGTGCTAAGCCACTGGGAAGGGGTGGCACTGAAGCTTTCTTT. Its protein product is CSAKPLGRGGTEAFF.